The 6 T cell receptor beta chains reported below all come from one sample, sequenced in a study of early T cells in non-severe SARS-CoV-2 infection. MiXCR was run by TCRdb on the 5' RACE reads, yielding one entry per CDR3 protein. Of tens of thousands of distinct CDR3 sequences in the sample, around 13% are singletons; the top ten hold more than 3.5%. Sequenced sample: whole blood. All receptors come from an adult who was a healthcare worker with PCR-confirmed SARS-CoV-2 infection or an uninfected control (not recorded which).

This clonotype turned up a few times. The chain has TRBV12-3 or TRBV12-4 and TRBJ2-2, with unresolved D. The CDR3 is 11 amino acids. V was pared by 4 bases and J by 8 bases, with 5 bases between. CDR3 bases: TGTGCCAGCAGTTCGACTGGGGAGCTGTTTTTT. Translating it yields CASSSTGELFF.

This clonotype was seen a few times. The chain combines TRBV11-3 with TRBJ2-1; TRBD2 aligns across 8 bases. CDR3 length: 18 residues. Germline-derived CDR1 and CDR2 are SGHNT and YENEEA. With 4 bases clipped from V and 0 bases from J, the junction kept 11 bases outside the gene matches. Written as DNA, the CDR3 is TGTGCCAGCAGCTCCCCTCTCGTCGGGGGGGGCTCCTACAATGAGCAGTTCTTC. Protein sequence: CASSSPLVGGGSYNEQFF.

This clonotype was seen at least ten times. The V call is TRBV6-1, the J call TRBJ1-6; 7 bases fit TRBD1. The ends lost 2 bases at V and 7 bases at J; junction bases unmatched: 8. Germline V gene sequence: CDR1 MNHNS, CDR2 SASEGT. This CDR3 region has 16 residues. DNA of the CDR3: TGTGCCAGCAGTGAACTAGCGGCAGGGGGGAATTCACCCCTCCACTTT. Its protein product is CASSELAAGGNSPLHF.

This clonotype was detected only a few times. The chain recombines TRBV7-2 with TRBJ1-1, with D uncertain. The V end was cut by 2 bases, the J end by 0 bases, with 7 bases between. Germline-derived CDR1 and CDR2 are SGHTA and FQGNSA. CDR3 size: 14 residues. This CDR3 reads CASSLMGLNTEAFF. The CDR3 DNA reads TGTGCCAGCAGCTTAATGGGTTTGAACACTGAAGCTTTCTTT.

This clonotype came up many times. The chain combines TRBV5-1 with TRBJ1-2; D is unresolved. The V end lost 4 bases, the J end lost 2 bases, and 9 bases lay between the germline ends. Germline-derived CDR1 and CDR2 are SGHRS and YFSETQ. This CDR3 region has 13 residues. CDR3 residues: CASSTDSNYGYTF. The DNA of the CDR3 is TGCGCCAGCAGCACGGACTCAAACTATGGCTACACCTTC.

This clonotype was observed a handful of times. The chain recombines TRBV7-9 with TRBJ1-2; D remains unclear. Looked up from germline, CDR1 is SEHNR and CDR2 is FQNEAQ (reference sequence). Trimming stripped 4 bases from V and 2 bases from J, with 14 bases between. The CDR3 is 15 residues long. The CDR3 sequence is CASSSGLRANYGYTF. CDR3 DNA: TGTGCCAGCAGCTCTGGACTGCGGGCCAACTATGGCTACACCTTC.